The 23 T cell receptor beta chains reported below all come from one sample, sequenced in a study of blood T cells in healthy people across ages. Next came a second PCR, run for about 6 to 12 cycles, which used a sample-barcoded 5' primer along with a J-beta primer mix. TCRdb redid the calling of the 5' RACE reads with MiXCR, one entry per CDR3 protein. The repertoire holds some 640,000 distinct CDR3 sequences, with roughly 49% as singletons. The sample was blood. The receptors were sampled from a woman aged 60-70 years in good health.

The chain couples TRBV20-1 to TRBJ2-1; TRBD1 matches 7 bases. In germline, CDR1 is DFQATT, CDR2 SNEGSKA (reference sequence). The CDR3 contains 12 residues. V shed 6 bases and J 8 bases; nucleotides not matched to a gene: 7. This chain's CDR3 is CSANTGADEQFF. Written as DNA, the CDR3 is TGCAGTGCGAATACAGGGGCCGATGAGCAGTTCTTC.

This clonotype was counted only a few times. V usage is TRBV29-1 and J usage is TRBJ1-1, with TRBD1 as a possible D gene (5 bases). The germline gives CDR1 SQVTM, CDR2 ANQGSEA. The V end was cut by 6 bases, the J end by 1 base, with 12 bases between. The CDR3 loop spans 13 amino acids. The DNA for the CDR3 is TGCAGCGTAAAACAGGAGGGGAACACTGAAGCTTTCTTT. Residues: CSVKQEGNTEAFF.

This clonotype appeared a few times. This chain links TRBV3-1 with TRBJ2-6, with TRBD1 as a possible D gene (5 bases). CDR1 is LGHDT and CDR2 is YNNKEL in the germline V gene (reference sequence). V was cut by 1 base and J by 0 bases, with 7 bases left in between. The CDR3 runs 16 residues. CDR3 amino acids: CASSQARDSGANVLTF. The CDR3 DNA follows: TGTGCCAGCAGCCAAGCCAGGGACTCTGGGGCCAACGTCCTGACTTTC.

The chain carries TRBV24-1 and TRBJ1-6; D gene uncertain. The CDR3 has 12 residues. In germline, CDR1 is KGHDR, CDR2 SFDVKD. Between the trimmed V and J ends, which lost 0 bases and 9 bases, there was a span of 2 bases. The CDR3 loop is CATSDLTSPLHF. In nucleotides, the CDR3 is TGTGCCACCAGTGATTTGACTTCACCCCTCCACTTT.

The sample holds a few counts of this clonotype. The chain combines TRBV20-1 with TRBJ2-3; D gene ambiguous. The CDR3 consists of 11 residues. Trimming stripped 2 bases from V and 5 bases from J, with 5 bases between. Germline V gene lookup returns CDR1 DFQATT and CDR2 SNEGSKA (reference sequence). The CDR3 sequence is CSARYVDTQYF. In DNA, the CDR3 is TGCAGTGCTAGATATGTAGATACGCAGTATTTT.

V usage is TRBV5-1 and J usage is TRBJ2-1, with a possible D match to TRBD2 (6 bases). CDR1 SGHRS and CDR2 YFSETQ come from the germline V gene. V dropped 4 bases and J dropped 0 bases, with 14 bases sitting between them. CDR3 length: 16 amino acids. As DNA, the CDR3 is TGCGCCAGCAGCCTCGTACTAGCAGCCTCCTACAATGAGCAGTTCTTC. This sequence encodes CASSLVLAASYNEQFF.

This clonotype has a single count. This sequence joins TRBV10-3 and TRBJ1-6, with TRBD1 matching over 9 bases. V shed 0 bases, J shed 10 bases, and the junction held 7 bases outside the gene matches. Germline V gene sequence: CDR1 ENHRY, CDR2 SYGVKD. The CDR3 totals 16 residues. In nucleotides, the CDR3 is TGTGCCATCAGTGAGTCCACCGGGACAGGGCACTCACCCCTCCACTTT. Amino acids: CAISESTGTGHSPLHF.

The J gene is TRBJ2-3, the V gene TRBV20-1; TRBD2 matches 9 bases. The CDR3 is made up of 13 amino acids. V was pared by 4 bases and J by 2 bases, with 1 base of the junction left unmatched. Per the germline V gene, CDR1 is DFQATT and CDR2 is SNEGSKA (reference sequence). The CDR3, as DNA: TGCAGTGCTACTAGCGGGAACACAGATACGCAGTATTTT. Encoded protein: CSATSGNTDTQYF.

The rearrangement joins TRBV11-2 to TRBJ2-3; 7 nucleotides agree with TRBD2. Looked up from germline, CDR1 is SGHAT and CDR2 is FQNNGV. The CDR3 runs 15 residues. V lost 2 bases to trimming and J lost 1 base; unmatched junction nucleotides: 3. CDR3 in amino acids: CASSLLGLGTDTQYF. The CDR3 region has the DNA TGTGCCAGCAGCTTACTCGGACTAGGCACAGATACGCAGTATTTT.

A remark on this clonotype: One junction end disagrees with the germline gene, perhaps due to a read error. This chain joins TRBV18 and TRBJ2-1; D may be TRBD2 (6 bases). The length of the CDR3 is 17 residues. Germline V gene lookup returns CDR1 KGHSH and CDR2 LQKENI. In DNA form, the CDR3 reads TGTGCCAGCGCACCACGGGGGAGGCAGGGCTCCTACAATGAGCAGTTCTTC. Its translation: CASAPRGRQGSYNEQFF.

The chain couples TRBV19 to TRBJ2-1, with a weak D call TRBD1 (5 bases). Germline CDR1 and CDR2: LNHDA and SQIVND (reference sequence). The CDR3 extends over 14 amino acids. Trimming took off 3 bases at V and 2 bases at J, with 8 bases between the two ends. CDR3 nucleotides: TGTGCCAGTAGTATGACAGACACCTACAATGAGCAGTTCTTC. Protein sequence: CASSMTDTYNEQFF.

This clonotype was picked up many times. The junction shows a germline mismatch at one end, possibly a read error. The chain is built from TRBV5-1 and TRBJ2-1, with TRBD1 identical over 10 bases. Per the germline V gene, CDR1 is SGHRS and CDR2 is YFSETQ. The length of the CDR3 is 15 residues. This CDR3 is CASSLEGQGSNEQFF. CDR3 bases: TGCGCCAGCAGTTTGGAGGGACAGGGGTCAAATGAGCAGTTCTTC.

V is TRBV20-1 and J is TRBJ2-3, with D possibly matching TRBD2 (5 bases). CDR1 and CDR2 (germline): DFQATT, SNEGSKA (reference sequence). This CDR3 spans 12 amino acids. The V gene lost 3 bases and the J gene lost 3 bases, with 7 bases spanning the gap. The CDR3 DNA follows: TGCAGTGCTAGGAGGGAAACAGATACGCAGTATTTT. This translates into CSARRETDTQYF.

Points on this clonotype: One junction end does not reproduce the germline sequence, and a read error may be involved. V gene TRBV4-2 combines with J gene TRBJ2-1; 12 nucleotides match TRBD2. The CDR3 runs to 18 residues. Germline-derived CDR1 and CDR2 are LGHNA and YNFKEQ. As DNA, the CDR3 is TGTGCCAGCACCCAAGGGAGAGGACTAGCGGGAACCTACAATGAGCAGTTCTTC. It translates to CASTQGRGLAGTYNEQFF.

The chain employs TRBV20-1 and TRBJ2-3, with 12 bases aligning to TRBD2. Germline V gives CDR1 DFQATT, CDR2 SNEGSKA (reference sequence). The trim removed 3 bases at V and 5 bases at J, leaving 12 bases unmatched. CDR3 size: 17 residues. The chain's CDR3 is CSARWSSGRAKRDTQYF. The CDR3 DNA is TGCAGTGCTAGGTGGTCTAGCGGGAGGGCCAAACGAGATACGCAGTATTTT.

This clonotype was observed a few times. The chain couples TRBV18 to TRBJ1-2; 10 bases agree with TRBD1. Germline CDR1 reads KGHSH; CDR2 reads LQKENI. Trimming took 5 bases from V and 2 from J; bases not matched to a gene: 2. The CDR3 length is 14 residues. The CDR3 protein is CASSTGQGNYGYTF. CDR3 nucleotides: TGTGCCAGCTCAACGGGACAGGGGAACTATGGCTACACCTTC. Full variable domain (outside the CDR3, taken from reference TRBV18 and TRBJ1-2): NAGVMQNPRHLVRRRGQEARLRCSPMKGHSHVYWYRQLPEEGLKFMVYLQKENIIDESGMPKERFSAEFPKEGPSILRIQQVVRGDSAAYFCASSTGQGNYGYTFGSGTRLTVV.

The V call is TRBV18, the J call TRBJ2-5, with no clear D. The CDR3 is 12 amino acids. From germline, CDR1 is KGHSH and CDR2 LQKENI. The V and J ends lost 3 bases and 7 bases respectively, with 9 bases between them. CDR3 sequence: CASSPDPGTQYF. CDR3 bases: TGTGCCAGCTCACCCGACCCGGGGACCCAGTACTTC.

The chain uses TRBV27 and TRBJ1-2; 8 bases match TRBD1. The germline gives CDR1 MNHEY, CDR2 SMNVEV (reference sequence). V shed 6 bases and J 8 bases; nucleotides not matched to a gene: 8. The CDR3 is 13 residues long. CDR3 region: CASSLGQGHGYTF. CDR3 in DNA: TGTGCCAGCAGCCTCGGACAGGGTCACGGCTACACCTTC.

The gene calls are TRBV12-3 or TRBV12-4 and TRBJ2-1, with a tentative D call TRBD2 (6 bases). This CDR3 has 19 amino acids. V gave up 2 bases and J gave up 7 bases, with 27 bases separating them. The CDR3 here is CASSLSNNRGKLLWNEQFF. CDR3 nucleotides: TGTGCCAGCAGTTTAAGTAACAACCGCGGGAAGTTGCTTTGGAATGAGCAGTTCTTC.

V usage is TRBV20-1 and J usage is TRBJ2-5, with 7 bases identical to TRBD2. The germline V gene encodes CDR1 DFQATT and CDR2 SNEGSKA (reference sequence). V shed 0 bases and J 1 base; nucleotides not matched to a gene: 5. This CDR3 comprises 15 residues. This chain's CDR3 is CSAREAQRGQETQYF. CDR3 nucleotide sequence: TGCAGTGCTAGAGAAGCCCAGCGGGGCCAAGAGACCCAGTACTTC.

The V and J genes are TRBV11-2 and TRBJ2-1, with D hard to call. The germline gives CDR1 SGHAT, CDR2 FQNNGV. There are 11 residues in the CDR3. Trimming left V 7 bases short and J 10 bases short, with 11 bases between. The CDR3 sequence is CASTLTTEQFF. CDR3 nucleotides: TGTGCCAGCACCCTAACTACCGAGCAGTTCTTC. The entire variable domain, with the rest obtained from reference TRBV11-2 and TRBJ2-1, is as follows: EAGVAQSPRYKIIEKRQSVAFWCNPISGHATLYWYQQILGQGPKLLIQFQNNGVVDDSQLPKDRFSAERLKGVDSTLKIQPAKLEDSAVYLCASTLTTEQFFGPGTRLTVL.

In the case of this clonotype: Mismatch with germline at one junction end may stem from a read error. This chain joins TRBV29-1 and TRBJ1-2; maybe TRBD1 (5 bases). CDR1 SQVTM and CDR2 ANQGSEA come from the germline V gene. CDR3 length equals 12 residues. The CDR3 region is CSILQVNYGHTF. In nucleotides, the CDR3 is TGCAGCATACTACAGGTTAACTATGGCCACACCTTC.

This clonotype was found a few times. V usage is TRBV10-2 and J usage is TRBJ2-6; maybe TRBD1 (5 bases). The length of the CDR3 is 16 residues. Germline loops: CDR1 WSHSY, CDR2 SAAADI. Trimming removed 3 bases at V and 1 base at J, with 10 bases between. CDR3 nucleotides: TGCGCCAGCAGTGAAAGGGGCGCTTCTGGGGCCAACGTCCTGACTTTC. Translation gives CASSERGASGANVLTF.